The T cell receptor beta chain under discussion was sequenced for a study of neurological immune-mediated disorders. TCRdb itself ran the 5' RACE reads through MiXCR, one entry per CDR3 protein. In the table there are about 50,000 distinct CDR3 sequences, approximately 15% of which are singletons. This clonotype came up many times. Deletions cut 2 bases from V and 8 bases from J, with 7 bases between. The CDR3 covers 12 residues. CDR1 is MDHEN, CDR2 SYDVKM, per germline. Input material: PBMCs. The TCR comes from a man in his fifties or sixties in good health. The chain has TRBV28 and TRBJ1-5; D unresolved. CDR3 protein: CASSLTGKPQHF. The CDR3 region has the DNA TGTGCCAGCAGTTTAACGGGAAAGCCCCAGCATTTT.